The 29 T cell receptor beta chains presented below share a single source sample, sequenced in a study of blood T cells in healthy people across ages. Then a second PCR, running about 7 to 11 cycles, was carried out with a sample-barcoded 5' primer and a J-beta primer mix. TCRdb re-called the 5' RACE reads with MiXCR, one entry per CDR3 protein. The data contain more than 700,000 distinct CDR3 sequences, less than 60% of them singletons. Sequencing was done on a sample of blood. Receptor source: a man older than 75 in good health.

A few counts support this clonotype. CDR3 sequence (DNA): TGCAGCGTGCGCGACAGCAGACGTAACTATGGCTACACCTTC. It yields the protein CSVRDSRRNYGYTF. The genes are TRBV29-1 and TRBJ1-2, with D maybe TRBD1 (5 bases). CDR3 length: 14 amino acids. CDR1 and CDR2 (germline): SQVTM, ANQGSEA. V was clipped by 6 bases and J by 1 base, with 15 bases between them.

This chain connects TRBV5-6 to TRBJ2-3; 9 nucleotides match TRBD2. CDR1 SGHDT and CDR2 YYEEEE come from the germline V gene. Trimming removed 5 bases from V and 4 bases from J; junction bases left unmatched: 5. The CDR3 length is 14 residues. The DNA for the CDR3 is TGTGCCAGCAGGCGGACTAGCGTGCCAGATACGCAGTATTTT. Translated: CASRRTSVPDTQYF.

V usage is TRBV5-1 and J usage is TRBJ1-2; D call uncertain. The germline V and J ends were trimmed by 5 bases and 5 bases, with 19 bases remaining between them. CDR1 is SGHRS, CDR2 YFSETQ, per germline. The CDR3 sequence is 15 residues long. CDR3: CASRLTPASEYGYTF. The CDR3 nucleotides are TGCGCCAGCAGACTGACCCCGGCCTCGGAATATGGCTACACCTTC.

To note about this clonotype: A much more abundant neighbour one base away suggests this may be a read error. This sequence joins TRBV20-1 and TRBJ2-5, with D possibly being TRBD2 (7 bases). TRBJ2-7 matches the DNA end more closely, so the J call is doubtful. Germline V gene data show CDR1 as DFQATT and CDR2 as SNEGSKA (reference sequence). This CDR3 is 15 amino acids long. The CDR3: CSARWTSITGAEQYF. DNA for the CDR3: TGCAGTGCTAGGTGGACTAGTATCACGGGGGCCGAGCAGTACTTC.

This chain's CDR3 is CASSLTGQGLTYEQYF. The CDR3 DNA is TGTGCCAGCAGTTTAACAGGACAGGGATTGACCTACGAGCAGTACTTC. This chain links TRBV28 with TRBJ2-7; 8 bases align to TRBD1. CDR1 and CDR2 from the germline V gene are MDHEN and SYDVKM. This CDR3 comprises 16 residues. The V and J ends lost 2 bases and 2 bases, in that order; junction bases with no gene match: 8.

The V and J genes are TRBV6-5 and TRBJ1-4; TRBD1 agrees at 10 bases. The CDR3 consists of 15 residues. V lost 2 bases and J lost 8; bases outside the gene matches: 5. CDR1 and CDR2 from the germline V gene are MNHEY and SVGAGI. For the CDR3, the DNA is TGTGCCAGCAGTTACCGGGACAGGGGCAGAGAAAAACTGTTTTTT. Residues: CASSYRDRGREKLFF.

This chain uses TRBV5-1 with TRBJ2-6; D unclear. The CDR3 is 16 amino acids. Looked up from germline, CDR1 is SGHRS and CDR2 is YFSETQ. The ends were cut back, 0 bases at V and 2 bases at J, with 9 bases in the middle. The CDR3 region is CASSLVEGTGANVLTF. CDR3 nucleotide sequence: TGCGCCAGCAGCTTGGTAGAAGGGACTGGGGCCAACGTCCTGACTTTC.

The V gene is TRBV12-3 or TRBV12-4, the J gene TRBJ2-5; 9 positions match TRBD2. The CDR3 spans 15 residues. With 7 bases clipped from V and 0 bases from J, the junction kept 6 bases outside the gene matches. The CDR3 nucleotides are TGTGCCAGCATCTTTAGCGGGAGTTACCAAGAGACCCAGTACTTC. Translation gives CASIFSGSYQETQYF.

On this clonotype: One end of the junction fails to match germline, which may point to a read error. The genes are TRBV20-1 and TRBJ2-2; TRBD1 aligns across 10 bases. Germline V gene sequence: CDR1 DFQATT, CDR2 SNEGSKA (reference sequence). The CDR3 spans 16 residues. In DNA, the CDR3 is TGCAGTGCTAATCGGCCGGGACAGGGGAACGCCGGGGAGCTGTTTTTT. It codes for CSANRPGQGNAGELFF.

This clonotype was counted between two and nine times. The rearrangement uses TRBV28 and TRBJ2-7, with 8 bases matching TRBD2. The J segment lost 3 bases and the V segment lost 3 bases, leaving 4 bases of the junction unmatched. The CDR3 totals 14 residues. Germline lookup yields CDR1 MDHEN and CDR2 SYDVKM. This CDR3 is CASSFLAGSYEQYF. The CDR3, as DNA: TGTGCCAGCAGTTTCCTAGCGGGTAGCTACGAGCAGTACTTC.

Ten or more counts support this clonotype. The CDR3 reads CSVGAGGPTNEQFF. The CDR3 DNA is TGCAGCGTTGGAGCGGGAGGGCCGACGAATGAGCAGTTCTTC. The V call is TRBV29-1, the J call TRBJ2-1, with 10 bases aligning to TRBD2. The CDR3 runs to 14 residues. V was clipped by 4 bases and J by 7 bases; unmatched bases: 7. Per the germline V gene, CDR1 is SQVTM and CDR2 is ANQGSEA.

This clonotype was counted a few times. V is TRBV27 and J is TRBJ2-4, with 8 bases aligning to TRBD1. The V gene's germline CDR1 is MNHEY and CDR2 SMNVEV (reference sequence). This CDR3 is built from 15 residues. Germline trimming cut 6 bases from V and 5 bases from J; bases unmatched to any gene: 9. The CDR3 DNA follows: TGTGCCAGCAGCCCCAGACAGGGGTACCAAAACATTCAGTACTTC. As protein: CASSPRQGYQNIQYF.

The J gene is TRBJ2-5, the V gene TRBV20-1, with a tentative D call TRBD1 (5 bases). In germline, CDR1 is DFQATT, CDR2 SNEGSKA (reference sequence). The CDR3 is made up of 14 amino acids. Trimming took 6 bases from V and 1 from J, leaving 15 bases between them. The CDR3 DNA reads TGCAGTGCCCCCCCTGGGGCGAGCCAAGAGACCCAGTACTTC. Translating it yields CSAPPGASQETQYF.

This clonotype was observed a handful of times. The CDR3 DNA is TGTGCCAGCAGCTTAGAAGGGGTTACAATCACAGATACGCAGTATTTT. It encodes CASSLEGVTITDTQYF. The chain recombines TRBV7-2 with TRBJ2-3; D is possibly TRBD1 (5 bases). This CDR3 comprises 16 residues. V lost 1 base and J 2 bases, leaving 13 bases between the germline ends. Germline V lookup: CDR1 SGHTA, CDR2 FQGNSA.

This clonotype was seen many times. The chain carries TRBV28 and TRBJ2-7; D remains unclear. Germline CDR1 reads MDHEN; CDR2 reads SYDVKM. V was cut by 5 bases and J by 1 base, with 6 bases left in between. The CDR3 length is 12 residues. The CDR3, as DNA: TGTGCCAGCAGTCGTAATTCCTACGAGCAGTACTTC. Its translation is CASSRNSYEQYF.

The rearrangement joins TRBV20-1 to TRBJ2-5; 8 bases are shared with TRBD2. This CDR3 is 16 amino acids long. V gave up 0 bases and J gave up 3 bases; unmatched junction bases: 9. The germline V gene encodes CDR1 DFQATT and CDR2 SNEGSKA (reference sequence). The CDR3 here is CSARELAVALEETQYF. The CDR3 DNA sequence: TGCAGTGCTAGAGAACTAGCGGTAGCTTTGGAAGAGACCCAGTACTTC.

This chain links TRBV6-5 with TRBJ2-3; 8 nucleotides agree with TRBD2. Germline trimming cut 6 bases from V and 4 bases from J; bases unmatched to any gene: 18. CDR1 and CDR2 from the germline V gene are MNHEY and SVGAGI. The CDR3 consists of 18 residues. Here the CDR3 reads CASRPHPRTSIVADTQYF. DNA of the CDR3: TGTGCCAGCAGACCTCACCCCCGGACTAGCATCGTCGCAGATACGCAGTATTTT.

J is TRBJ2-5 and V is TRBV29-1; 12 bases line up with TRBD2. Germline V gene sequence: CDR1 SQVTM, CDR2 ANQGSEA. This CDR3 contains 13 residues. The V segment lost 6 bases and the J segment 3 bases; nucleotides outside the gene matches: 2. CDR3: CSVTSGRKETQYF. In DNA, the CDR3 is TGCAGCGTAACTAGCGGGAGGAAAGAGACCCAGTACTTC. Full variable domain (rest looked up from reference TRBV29-1 and TRBJ2-5): SAVISQKPSRDICQRGTSLTIQCQVDSQVTMMFWYRQQPGQSLTLIATANQGSEATYESGFVIDKFPISRPNLTFSTLTVSNMSPEDSSIYLCSVTSGRKETQYFGPGTRLLVL.

The chain carries TRBV10-3 and TRBJ2-3; D perhaps matches TRBD2 (6 bases). The CDR3 runs 13 residues. Trimming removed 6 bases from V and 6 bases from J, with 13 bases in between. Germline V gives CDR1 ENHRY, CDR2 SYGVKD. This CDR3 reads CAIRGGVSDTQYF. In DNA, the CDR3 is TGTGCCATCAGGGGCGGGGTGAGCGATACGCAGTATTTT.

About this clonotype itself: One junction end does not reproduce the germline sequence, and a read error may be involved. The rearrangement links TRBV7-2 to TRBJ2-5; 16 bases are shared with TRBD2. Germline CDR1 reads SGHTA; CDR2 reads FQGNSA. This CDR3 comprises 19 residues. The CDR3 sequence is CASSLVGGTSGRASEAQYF. DNA for the CDR3: TGTGCCAGCAGCTTAGTAGGAGGGACTAGCGGGAGGGCCTCAGAGGCCCAGTACTTC. Based on the CDR3 plus reference TRBV7-2 and TRBJ2-5, the full variable domain is GAGVSQSPSNKVTEKGKDVELRCDPISGHTALYWYRQSLGQGLEFLIYFQGNSAPDKSGLPSDRFSAERTGGSVSTLTIQRTQQEDSAVYLCASSLVGGTSGRASEAQYFGPGTRLLVL.

The rearrangement uses TRBV2 and TRBJ2-7; D is tentatively TRBD1 or TRBD2 (5 bases each). V lost 8 bases to trimming and J lost 3 bases, with 8 bases between them. Germline V gives CDR1 SNHLY, CDR2 FYNNEI. This CDR3 contains 11 residues. The CDR3 region is CASGDLYEQYF. CDR3 bases: TGTGCCAGCGGGGACCTCTACGAGCAGTACTTC.

The genes are TRBV27 and TRBJ2-1; D is perhaps TRBD1 (5 bases). This CDR3 has 13 residues. Germline CDR1 is MNHEY and CDR2 is SMNVEV (reference sequence). The CDR3 is CVSLKTGSDEQFF. CDR3 bases: TGTGTCAGTCTAAAAACAGGTTCGGATGAGCAGTTCTTC.

The chain links TRBV12-3 or TRBV12-4 to TRBJ1-1; unclear D gene. The CDR3 loop spans 11 amino acids. V dropped 1 base and J dropped 7 bases, with 4 bases sitting between them. CDR3 in amino acids: CASSLGYEAFF. The DNA of the CDR3 is TGTGCCAGCAGTTTAGGGTATGAAGCTTTCTTT.

The chain links TRBV20-1 to TRBJ2-1, with 8 bases identical to TRBD1. The CDR3 extends over 16 amino acids. V shed 1 base, J shed 2 bases, and the junction held 7 bases outside the gene matches. From germline, CDR1 is DFQATT and CDR2 SNEGSKA (reference sequence). The CDR3 region is CSARGSQGATYNEQFF. The CDR3 nucleotides are TGCAGTGCTAGAGGCTCCCAGGGGGCCACCTACAATGAGCAGTTCTTC.

To note about this clonotype: An end of the junction differs from the germline gene, which may be a read error. The chain links TRBV12-3 or TRBV12-4 to TRBJ2-3; a weak D match, TRBD2 (6 bases). The CDR3 totals 18 residues. The CDR3, as DNA: TGTGCCAGCAGTTTACCACATGTCACCGCGGGAAGCACAGATATGCAGTATTTT. Protein: CASSLPHVTAGSTDMQYF.

This clonotype was seen a handful of times. The chain links TRBV27 to TRBJ2-3; 12 bases align to TRBD2. Per the germline V gene, CDR1 is MNHEY and CDR2 is SMNVEV (reference sequence). CDR3 length: 17 residues. J gave up 6 bases and V 8 bases, and 15 bases lay outside the gene matches. CDR3 coding DNA: TGTGCCAGCCGTCAGGGAGAAGGACTAGCGGGGCGGGATACGCAGTATTTT. This translates into CASRQGEGLAGRDTQYF.

The chain links TRBV20-1 to TRBJ2-1; 7 positions match TRBD2. V lost 5 bases to trimming and J lost 0 bases; unmatched junction nucleotides: 10. The CDR3 covers 16 residues. Germline loops: CDR1 DFQATT, CDR2 SNEGSKA (reference sequence). The CDR3 loop reads CSASSSGTFSYNEQFF. CDR3 nucleotide sequence: TGCAGTGCTTCCTCAAGCGGGACCTTCTCCTACAATGAGCAGTTCTTC.

V gene TRBV11-2 combines with J gene TRBJ2-7, with D tentatively TRBD1 (6 bases). With 6 bases removed from V and 2 bases from J, the gap between germline ends came to 17 bases. The CDR3 runs to 15 residues. Germline CDR1 reads SGHAT; CDR2 reads FQNNGV. Here the CDR3 reads CASRPKRQDPYEQYF. CDR3 DNA: TGTGCCAGCAGACCCAAACGACAGGACCCCTACGAGCAGTACTTC.

This chain connects TRBV29-1 to TRBJ2-1, with D possibly called TRBD1 or TRBD2 (6 bases each). The CDR3 is 14 residues long. The germline V gene encodes CDR1 SQVTM and CDR2 ANQGSEA. The ends were cut back, 4 bases at V and 2 bases at J, with 12 bases in the middle. The CDR3, as DNA: TGCAGCGTTGTCGACAGGAGGGCCTACAATGAGCAGTTCTTC. As protein: CSVVDRRAYNEQFF.